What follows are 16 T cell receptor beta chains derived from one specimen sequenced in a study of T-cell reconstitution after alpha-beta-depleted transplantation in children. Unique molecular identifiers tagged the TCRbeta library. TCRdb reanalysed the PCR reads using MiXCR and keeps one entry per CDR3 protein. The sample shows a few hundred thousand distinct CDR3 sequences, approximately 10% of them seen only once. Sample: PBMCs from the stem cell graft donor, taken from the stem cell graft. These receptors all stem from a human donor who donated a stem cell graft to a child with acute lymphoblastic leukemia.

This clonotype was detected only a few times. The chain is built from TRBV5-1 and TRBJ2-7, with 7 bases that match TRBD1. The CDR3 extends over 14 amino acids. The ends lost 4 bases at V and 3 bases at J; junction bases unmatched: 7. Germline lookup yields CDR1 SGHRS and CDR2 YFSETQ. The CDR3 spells CASSKTGNIYEQYF. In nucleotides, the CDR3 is TGCGCCAGCAGCAAGACAGGGAACATCTACGAGCAGTACTTC.

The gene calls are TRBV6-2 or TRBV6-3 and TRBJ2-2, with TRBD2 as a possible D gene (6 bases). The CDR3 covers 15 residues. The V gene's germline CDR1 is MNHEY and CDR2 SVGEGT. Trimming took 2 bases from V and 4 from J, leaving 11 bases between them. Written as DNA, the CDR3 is TGTGCCAGCAGTTACCCGGGAGCGGGCACCGGGGAGCTGTTTTTT. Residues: CASSYPGAGTGELFF.

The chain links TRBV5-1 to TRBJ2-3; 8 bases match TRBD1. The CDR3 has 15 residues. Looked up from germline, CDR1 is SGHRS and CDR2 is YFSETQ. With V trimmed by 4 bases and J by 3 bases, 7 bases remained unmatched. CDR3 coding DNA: TGCGCCAGCAGCCCCCGGACAGGGCAAACAGATACGCAGTATTTT. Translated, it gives CASSPRTGQTDTQYF.

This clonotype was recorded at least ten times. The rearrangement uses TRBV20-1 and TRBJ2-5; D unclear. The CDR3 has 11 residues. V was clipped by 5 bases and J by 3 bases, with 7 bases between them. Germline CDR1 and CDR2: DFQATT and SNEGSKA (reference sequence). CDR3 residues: CSAGKKETQYF. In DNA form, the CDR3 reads TGCAGTGCTGGGAAAAAAGAGACCCAGTACTTC.

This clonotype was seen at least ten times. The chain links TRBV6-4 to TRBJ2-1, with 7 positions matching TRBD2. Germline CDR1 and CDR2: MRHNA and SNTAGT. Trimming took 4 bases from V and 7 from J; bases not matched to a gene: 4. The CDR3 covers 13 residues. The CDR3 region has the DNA TGTGCCAGCAGTGGCGGGAGTGAGAATGAGCAGTTCTTC. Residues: CASSGGSENEQFF.

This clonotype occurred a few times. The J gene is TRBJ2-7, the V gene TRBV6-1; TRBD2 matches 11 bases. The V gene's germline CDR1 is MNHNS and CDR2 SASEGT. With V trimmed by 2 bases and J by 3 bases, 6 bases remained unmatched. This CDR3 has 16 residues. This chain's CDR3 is CASSETSGSPFYEQYF. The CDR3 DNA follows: TGTGCCAGCAGTGAAACTAGCGGGAGTCCGTTCTACGAGCAGTACTTC.

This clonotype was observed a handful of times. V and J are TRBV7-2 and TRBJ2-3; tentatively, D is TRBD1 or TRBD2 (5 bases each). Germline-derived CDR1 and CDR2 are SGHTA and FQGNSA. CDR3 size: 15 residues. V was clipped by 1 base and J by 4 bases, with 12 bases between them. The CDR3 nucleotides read TGTGCCAGCAGCTTAGAGGGGAGTCGCGCAGATACGCAGTATTTT. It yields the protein CASSLEGSRADTQYF.

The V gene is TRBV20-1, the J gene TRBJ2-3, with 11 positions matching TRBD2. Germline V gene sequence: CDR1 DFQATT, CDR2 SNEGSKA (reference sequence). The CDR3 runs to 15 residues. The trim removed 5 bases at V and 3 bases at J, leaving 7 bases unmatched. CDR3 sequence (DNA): TGCAGTGCTCAATCGGCTAGCGGGAGGACAGATACGCAGTATTTT. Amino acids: CSAQSASGRTDTQYF.

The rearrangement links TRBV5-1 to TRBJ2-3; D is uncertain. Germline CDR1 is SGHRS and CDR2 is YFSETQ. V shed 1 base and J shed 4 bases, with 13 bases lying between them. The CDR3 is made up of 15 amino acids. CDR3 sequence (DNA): TGCGCCAGCAGCTTGCGATCATTAAATGCAGATACGCAGTATTTT. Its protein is CASSLRSLNADTQYF.

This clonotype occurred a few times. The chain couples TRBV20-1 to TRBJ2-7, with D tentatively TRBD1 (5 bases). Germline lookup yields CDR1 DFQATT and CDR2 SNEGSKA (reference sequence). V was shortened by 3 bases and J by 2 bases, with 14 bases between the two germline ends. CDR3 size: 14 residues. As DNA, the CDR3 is TGCAGTGCTAGGGCCAGGGAAACCACCTACGAGCAGTACTTC. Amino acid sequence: CSARARETTYEQYF.

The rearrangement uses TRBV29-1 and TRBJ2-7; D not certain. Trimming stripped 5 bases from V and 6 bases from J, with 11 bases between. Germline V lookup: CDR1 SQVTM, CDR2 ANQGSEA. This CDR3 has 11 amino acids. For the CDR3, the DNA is TGCAGCGTTATCAGGTCTGGCGAGCAGTACTTC. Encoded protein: CSVIRSGEQYF.

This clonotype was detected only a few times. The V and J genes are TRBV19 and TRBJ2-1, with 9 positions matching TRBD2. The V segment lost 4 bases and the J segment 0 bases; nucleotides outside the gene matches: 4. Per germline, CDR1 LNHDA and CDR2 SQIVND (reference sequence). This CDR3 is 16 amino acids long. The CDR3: CASSKSGLASYNEQFF. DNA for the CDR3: TGTGCCAGTAGTAAGTCGGGACTAGCCTCCTACAATGAGCAGTTCTTC. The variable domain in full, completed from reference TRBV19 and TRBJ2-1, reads DGGITQSPKYLFRKEGQNVTLSCEQNLNHDAMYWYRQDPGQGLRLIYYSQIVNDFQKGDIAEGYSVSREKKESFPLTVTSAQKNPTAFYLCASSKSGLASYNEQFFGPGTRLTVL.

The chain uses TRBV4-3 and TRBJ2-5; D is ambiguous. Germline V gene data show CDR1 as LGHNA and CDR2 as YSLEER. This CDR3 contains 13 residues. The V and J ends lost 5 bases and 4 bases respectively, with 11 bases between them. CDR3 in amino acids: CASSGVGRETQYF. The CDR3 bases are TGCGCCAGCAGCGGTGTTGGACGAGAGACCCAGTACTTC.

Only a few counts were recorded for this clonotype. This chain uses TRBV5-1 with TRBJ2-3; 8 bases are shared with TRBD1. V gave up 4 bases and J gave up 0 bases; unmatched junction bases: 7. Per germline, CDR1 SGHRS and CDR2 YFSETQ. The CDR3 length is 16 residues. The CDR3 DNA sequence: TGCGCCAGCAGCCACCCAGGGGGCCAGAGCACAGATACGCAGTATTTT. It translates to CASSHPGGQSTDTQYF.

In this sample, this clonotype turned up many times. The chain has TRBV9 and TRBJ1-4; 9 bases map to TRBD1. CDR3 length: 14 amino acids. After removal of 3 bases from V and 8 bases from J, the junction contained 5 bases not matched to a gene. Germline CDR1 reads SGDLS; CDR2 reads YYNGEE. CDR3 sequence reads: CASSDDRGKEKLFF. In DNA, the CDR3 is TGTGCCAGCAGCGATGACAGGGGGAAAGAAAAACTGTTTTTT.

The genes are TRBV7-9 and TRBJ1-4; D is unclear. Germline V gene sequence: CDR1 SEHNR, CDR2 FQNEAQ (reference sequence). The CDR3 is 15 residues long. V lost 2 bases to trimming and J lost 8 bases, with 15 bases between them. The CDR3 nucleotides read TGTGCCAGCAGCTTATCCACCAACACAAACGAAAAACTGTTTTTT. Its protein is CASSLSTNTNEKLFF.